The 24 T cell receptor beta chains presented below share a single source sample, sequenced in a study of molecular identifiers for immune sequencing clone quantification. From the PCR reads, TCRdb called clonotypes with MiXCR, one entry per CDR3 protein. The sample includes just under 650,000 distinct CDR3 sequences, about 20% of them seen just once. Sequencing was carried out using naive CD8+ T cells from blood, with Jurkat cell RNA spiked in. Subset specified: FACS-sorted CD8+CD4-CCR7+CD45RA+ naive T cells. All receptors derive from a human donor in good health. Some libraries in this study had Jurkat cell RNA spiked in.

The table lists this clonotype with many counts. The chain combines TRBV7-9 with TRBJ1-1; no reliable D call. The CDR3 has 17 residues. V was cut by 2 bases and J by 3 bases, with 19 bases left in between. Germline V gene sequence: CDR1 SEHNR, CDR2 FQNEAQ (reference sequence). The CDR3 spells CASSLISPLDRYTEAFF. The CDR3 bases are TGTGCCAGCAGCTTAATTTCTCCTCTCGATCGGTACACTGAAGCTTTCTTT. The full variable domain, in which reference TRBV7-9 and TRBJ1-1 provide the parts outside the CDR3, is DTGVSQNPRHKITKRGQNVTFRCDPISEHNRLYWYRQTLGQGPEFLTYFQNEAQLEKSRLLSDRFSAERPKGSFSTLEIQRTEQGDSAMYLCASSLISPLDRYTEAFFGQGTRLTVV.

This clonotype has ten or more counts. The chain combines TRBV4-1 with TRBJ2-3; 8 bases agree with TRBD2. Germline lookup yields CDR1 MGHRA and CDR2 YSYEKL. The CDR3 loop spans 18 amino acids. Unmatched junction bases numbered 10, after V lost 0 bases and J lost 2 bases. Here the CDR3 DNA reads TGCGCCAGCAGCCAAGATTTAGGCGGGGGGCCCCTCACAGATACGCAGTATTTT. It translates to CASSQDLGGGPLTDTQYF.

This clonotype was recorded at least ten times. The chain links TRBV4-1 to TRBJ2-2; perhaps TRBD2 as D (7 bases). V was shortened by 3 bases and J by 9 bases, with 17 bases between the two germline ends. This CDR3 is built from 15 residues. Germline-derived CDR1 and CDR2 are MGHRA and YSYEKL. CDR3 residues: CASSHGRGGLRELFF. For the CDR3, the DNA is TGCGCCAGCAGCCATGGGAGGGGGGGGCTTCGGGAGCTGTTTTTT.

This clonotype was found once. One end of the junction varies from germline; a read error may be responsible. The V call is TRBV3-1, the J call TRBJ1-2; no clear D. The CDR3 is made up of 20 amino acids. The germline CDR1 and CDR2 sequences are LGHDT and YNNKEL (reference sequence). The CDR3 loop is CASSQAIFRETVGYDYGCTF. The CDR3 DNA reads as TGTGCCAGCAGCCAAGCGATCTTTCGTGAGACGGTGGGGTATGACTATGGCTGCACCTTC.

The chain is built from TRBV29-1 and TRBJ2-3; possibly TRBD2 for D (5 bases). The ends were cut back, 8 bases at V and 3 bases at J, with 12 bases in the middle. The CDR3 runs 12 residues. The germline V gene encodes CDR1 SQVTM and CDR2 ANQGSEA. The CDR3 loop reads CSLRGSTDTQYF. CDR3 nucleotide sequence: TGCAGCTTACGGGGTTCGACAGATACGCAGTATTTT.

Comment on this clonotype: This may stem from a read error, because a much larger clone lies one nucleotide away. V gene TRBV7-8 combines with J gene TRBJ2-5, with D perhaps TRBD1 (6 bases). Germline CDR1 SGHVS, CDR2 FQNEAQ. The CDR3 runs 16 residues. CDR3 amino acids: CAGSPPRGIPNWAQYF. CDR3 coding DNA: TGTGCCGGCAGCCCCCCGAGGGGGATCCCAAACTGGGCCCAGTACTTC.

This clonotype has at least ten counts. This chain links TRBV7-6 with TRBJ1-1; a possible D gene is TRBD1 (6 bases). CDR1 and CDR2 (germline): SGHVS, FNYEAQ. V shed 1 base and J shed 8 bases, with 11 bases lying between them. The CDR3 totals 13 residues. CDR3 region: CASSLEVGTEAFF. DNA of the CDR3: TGTGCCAGCAGCTTAGAGGTTGGGACAGAAGCTTTCTTT.

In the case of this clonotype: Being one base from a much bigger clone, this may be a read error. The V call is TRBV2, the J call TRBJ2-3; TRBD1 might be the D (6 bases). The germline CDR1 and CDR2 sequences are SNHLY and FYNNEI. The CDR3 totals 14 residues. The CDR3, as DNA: TGTGCCGGCAGTGACAGGTTCCGGGCAGATACGCAGTATTTT. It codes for CAGSDRFRADTQYF.

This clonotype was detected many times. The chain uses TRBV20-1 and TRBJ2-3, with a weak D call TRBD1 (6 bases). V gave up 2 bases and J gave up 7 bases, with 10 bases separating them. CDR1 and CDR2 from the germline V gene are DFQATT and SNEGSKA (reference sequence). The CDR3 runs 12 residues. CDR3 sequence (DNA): TGCAGTGCTAGAATACAGGGCCATACGCAGTATTTT. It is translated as CSARIQGHTQYF.

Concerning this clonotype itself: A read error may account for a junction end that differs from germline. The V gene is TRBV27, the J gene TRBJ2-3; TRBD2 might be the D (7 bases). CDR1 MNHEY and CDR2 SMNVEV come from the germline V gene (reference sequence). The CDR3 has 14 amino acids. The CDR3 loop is CASSFAGATDTLYF. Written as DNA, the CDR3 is TGTGCCAGCAGTTTTGCGGGGGCAACAGATACGCTGTATTTT.

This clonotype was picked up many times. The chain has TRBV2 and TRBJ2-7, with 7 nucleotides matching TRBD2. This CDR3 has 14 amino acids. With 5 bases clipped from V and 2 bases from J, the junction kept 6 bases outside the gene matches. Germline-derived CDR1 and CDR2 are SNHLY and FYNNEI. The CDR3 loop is CASSRLAYPYEQYF. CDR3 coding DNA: TGTGCCAGCAGTCGACTAGCCTACCCCTACGAGCAGTACTTC.

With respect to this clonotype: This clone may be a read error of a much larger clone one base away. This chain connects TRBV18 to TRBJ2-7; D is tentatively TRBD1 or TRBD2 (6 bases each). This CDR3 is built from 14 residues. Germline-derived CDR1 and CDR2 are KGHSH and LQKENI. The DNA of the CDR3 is TGTGCCAGCCCACCGGGGGACAACTCCTACGAGCAGTACTTC. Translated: CASPPGDNSYEQYF.

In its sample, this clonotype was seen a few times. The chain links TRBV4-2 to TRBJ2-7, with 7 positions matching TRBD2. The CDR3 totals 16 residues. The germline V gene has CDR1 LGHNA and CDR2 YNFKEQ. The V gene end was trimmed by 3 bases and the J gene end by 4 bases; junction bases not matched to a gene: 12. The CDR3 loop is CASSHTLADDGYEQYF. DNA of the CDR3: TGTGCCAGCAGCCACACCCTAGCGGATGACGGGTACGAGCAGTACTTC.

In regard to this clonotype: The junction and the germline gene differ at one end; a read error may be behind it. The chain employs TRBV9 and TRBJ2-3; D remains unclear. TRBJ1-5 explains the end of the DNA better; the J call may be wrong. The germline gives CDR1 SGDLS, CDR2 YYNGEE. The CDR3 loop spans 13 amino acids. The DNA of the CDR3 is TGCGCCAGCAGCCCAGGTGGAACAGATACGCAGCATTTT. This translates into CASSPGGTDTQHF.

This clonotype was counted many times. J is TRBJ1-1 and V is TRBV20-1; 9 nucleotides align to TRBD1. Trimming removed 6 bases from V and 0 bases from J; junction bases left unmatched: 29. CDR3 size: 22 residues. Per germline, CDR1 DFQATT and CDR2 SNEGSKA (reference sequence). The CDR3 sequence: CSASIMGQSITGGLAMNTEAFF. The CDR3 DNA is TGCAGTGCAAGTATTATGGGTCAGAGTATTACAGGGGGCTTGGCGATGAACACTGAAGCTTTCTTT.

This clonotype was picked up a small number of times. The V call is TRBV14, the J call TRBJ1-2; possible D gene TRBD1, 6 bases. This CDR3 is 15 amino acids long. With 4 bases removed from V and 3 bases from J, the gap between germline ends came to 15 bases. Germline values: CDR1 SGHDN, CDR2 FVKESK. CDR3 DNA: TGTGCCAGCAGCCCCCCTAGCAGGGGTGACTATGGCTACACCTTC. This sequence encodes CASSPPSRGDYGYTF.

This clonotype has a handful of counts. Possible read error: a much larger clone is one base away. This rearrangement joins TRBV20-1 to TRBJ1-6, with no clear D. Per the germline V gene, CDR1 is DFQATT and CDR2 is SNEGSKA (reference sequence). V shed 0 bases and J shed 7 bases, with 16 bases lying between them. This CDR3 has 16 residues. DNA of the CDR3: TGCAGTGCTAGAGATAGGACTTTGGCGAAAAATTCACCCCTCCACTTT. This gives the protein CSARDRTLAKNSPLHF.

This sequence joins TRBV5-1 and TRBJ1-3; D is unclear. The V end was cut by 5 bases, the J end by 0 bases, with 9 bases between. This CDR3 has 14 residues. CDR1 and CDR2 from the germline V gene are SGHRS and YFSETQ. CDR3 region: CASSRTDSGNTIYF. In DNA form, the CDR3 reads TGCGCCAGCAGTCGGACGGACTCTGGAAACACCATATATTTT.

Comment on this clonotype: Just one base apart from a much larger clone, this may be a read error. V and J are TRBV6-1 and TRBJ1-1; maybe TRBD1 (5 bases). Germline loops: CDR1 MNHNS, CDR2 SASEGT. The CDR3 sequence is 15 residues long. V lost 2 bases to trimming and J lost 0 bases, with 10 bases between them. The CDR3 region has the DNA TGTGCCAGCAGTGAATGGGGGACCTTGAACACTGAAGCTTTCTTT. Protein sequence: CASSEWGTLNTEAFF.

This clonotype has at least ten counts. The CDR3 reads CASSSDQVQETQYF. DNA of the CDR3: TGTGCCAGCAGCTCTGACCAAGTCCAAGAGACCCAGTACTTC. The chain uses TRBV7-9 and TRBJ2-5; D not resolved. The CDR3 has 14 amino acids. V was cut by 4 bases and J by 1 base, with 10 bases left in between. CDR1 is SEHNR and CDR2 is FQNEAQ in the germline V gene (reference sequence).

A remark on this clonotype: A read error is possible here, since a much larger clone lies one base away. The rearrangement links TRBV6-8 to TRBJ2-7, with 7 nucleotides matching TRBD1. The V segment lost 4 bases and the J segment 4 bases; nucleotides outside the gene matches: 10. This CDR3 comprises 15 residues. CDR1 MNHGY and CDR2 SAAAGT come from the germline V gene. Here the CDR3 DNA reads TGTGCCAGCAGTTCCACCCAGGACAGGTATTACGAGCAGTACTTC. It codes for CASSSTQDRYYEQYF.

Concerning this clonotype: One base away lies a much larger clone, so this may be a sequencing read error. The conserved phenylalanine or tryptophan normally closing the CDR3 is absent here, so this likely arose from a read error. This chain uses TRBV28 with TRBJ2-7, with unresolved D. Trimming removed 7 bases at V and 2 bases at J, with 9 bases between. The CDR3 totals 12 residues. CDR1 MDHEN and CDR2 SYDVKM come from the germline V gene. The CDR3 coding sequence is TGTGCCAGCACCCACGGAGCCTACGAGCAGTACTCC. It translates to CASTHGAYEQYS.

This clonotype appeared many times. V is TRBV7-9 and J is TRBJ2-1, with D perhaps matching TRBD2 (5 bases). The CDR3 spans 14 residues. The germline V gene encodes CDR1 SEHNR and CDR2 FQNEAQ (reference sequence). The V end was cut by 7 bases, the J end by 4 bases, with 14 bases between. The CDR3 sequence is CASTPPERYNEQFF. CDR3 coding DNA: TGTGCCAGCACCCCGCCCGAGCGGTACAATGAGCAGTTCTTC.

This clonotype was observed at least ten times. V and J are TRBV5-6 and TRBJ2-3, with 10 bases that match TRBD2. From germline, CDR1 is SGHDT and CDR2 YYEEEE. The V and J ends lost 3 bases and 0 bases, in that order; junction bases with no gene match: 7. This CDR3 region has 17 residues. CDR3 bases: TGTGCCAGCAGCTCACAGGGACTAGCGACTAGCACAGATACGCAGTATTTT. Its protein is CASSSQGLATSTDTQYF.